The 5 T cell receptor beta chains listed next were all sequenced from one sample in a study of patients and donors after allogeneic stem cell transplantation. TCRdb reprocessed the RT-PCR reads with MiXCR, giving one entry per CDR3 protein. The top ten hold around 5.5% of the sample, which has about 960,000 distinct CDR3 sequences, more than 15% seen once. Specimen: blood, either unsorted or a sorted T cell fraction (not recorded which). These receptors were collected from a human donor who was either an allogeneic HSCT recipient or a stem cell or donor lymphocyte infusion donor (not recorded which). It is not recorded whose cells these are; they may come from a transplant donor.

This clonotype was detected only a few times. The DNA of the CDR3 is TGTGCCAGCAGCTTTACGGACAGGCCGGGGCAGCCCCAGCATTTT. Residues: CASSFTDRPGQPQHF. The V call is TRBV5-6, the J call TRBJ1-5; 7 bases are shared with TRBD1. Germline V gives CDR1 SGHDT, CDR2 YYEEEE. This CDR3 comprises 15 residues. V lost 2 bases and J lost 7; bases outside the gene matches: 9.

This clonotype has just a few counts. The genes are TRBV5-1 and TRBJ2-1, with 8 bases aligning to TRBD2. The germline gives CDR1 SGHRS, CDR2 YFSETQ. The J segment lost 3 bases and the V segment lost 2 bases, leaving 7 bases of the junction unmatched. The CDR3 contains 16 residues. The CDR3 nucleotides read TGCGCCAGCAGCTTAAGCGGGGGCGACTACTACAATGAGCAGTTCTTC. It codes for CASSLSGGDYYNEQFF.

This clonotype was seen more than once but under ten times. This chain connects TRBV7-2 to TRBJ1-2, with D possibly being TRBD1 (6 bases). Trimming cost V 5 bases and J 1 base, with 17 bases left between them. The germline V gene encodes CDR1 SGHTA and CDR2 FQGNSA. The CDR3 is 16 amino acids. CDR3 in DNA: TGTGCCAGCAGCCTGGGGGGCCGCGCCTATAACTATGGCTACACCTTC. Its translation: CASSLGGRAYNYGYTF.

The CDR3 sequence: CATSEPPNTEAFF. CDR3 sequence (DNA): TGTGCCACCAGTGAACCTCCAAACACTGAAGCTTTCTTT. The V call is TRBV24-1, the J call TRBJ1-1, with no clear D. Trimming pared 4 bases from V and 2 bases from J, leaving 7 bases between. The CDR3 loop spans 13 amino acids. Germline loops: CDR1 KGHDR, CDR2 SFDVKD.

This clonotype came up a few times. The V and J genes are TRBV25-1 and TRBJ2-1, with D perhaps being TRBD1 or TRBD2 (5 bases each). In germline, CDR1 is MGHDK, CDR2 SYGVNS. The V end lost 2 bases, the J end lost 8 bases, and 25 bases lay between the germline ends. The CDR3 contains 18 residues. The CDR3 sequence: CASSETKGPSGFPDEQFF. CDR3 DNA sequence: TGTGCCAGCAGTGAAACGAAGGGACCTTCCGGCTTCCCCGATGAGCAGTTCTTC.